These 26 T cell receptor beta chains share one sample of origin, sequenced in a study of cytomegalovirus exposure and HLA in healthy donors. Use of 60 Vbeta and 13 Jbeta primers characterized the PCR. Profiling relied on immunoSEQ multiplex PCR, and the TCRdb table lists in-frame clones only, not all of them. The sample table includes about 79,000 clones. The specimen sequenced was PBMCs. The source of these receptors is a man aged 25-45 years in good health and CMV-seronegative.

V gene TRBV5-4 combines with J gene TRBJ2-3; 8 nucleotides match TRBD2. The junction had 3 bases not matched to a gene; V was cut back by 0 bases and J by 6 bases. CDR3 length equals 14 residues. Germline-derived CDR1 and CDR2 are SGHNT and YYREEE (reference sequence). The CDR3 sequence is CASSLVASGDTQYF. The DNA of the CDR3 is TGTGCCAGCAGCTTGGTTGCTAGCGGGGATACGCAGTATTTT.

The V gene is TRBV7-2, the J gene TRBJ2-7; weak D call: TRBD2 (6 bases). Germline lookup yields CDR1 SGHTA and CDR2 FQGNSA. The CDR3 sequence is 15 residues long. V shed 0 bases and J shed 0 bases, with 9 bases lying between them. CDR3 sequence reads: CASSLATSISYEQYF. The CDR3, as DNA: TGTGCCAGCAGCTTAGCCACTAGCATCTCCTACGAGCAGTACTTC.

This chain connects TRBV9 to TRBJ2-2, with 8 positions matching TRBD2. The trim removed 5 bases at V and 7 bases at J, leaving 10 bases unmatched. Germline loops: CDR1 SGDLS, CDR2 YYNGEE. This CDR3 contains 15 residues. The CDR3 DNA sequence: TGTGCCAGCAGTGCTGGACGGGGGGGCCACGGGGAGCTGTTTTTT. Protein: CASSAGRGGHGELFF.

The genes are TRBV10-3 and TRBJ1-1; 9 nucleotides align to TRBD1. The CDR3 spans 13 residues. After removal of 11 bases from V and 10 bases from J, the junction contained 14 bases not matched to a gene. Germline CDR1 is ENHRY and CDR2 is SYGVKD. This CDR3 reads CAASQGTGTRAFF. The CDR3 DNA reads TGTGCCGCATCGCAAGGGACAGGGACGCGAGCTTTCTTT.

This chain uses TRBV18 with TRBJ2-5; TRBD2 might be the D (5 bases). Germline assignment: CDR1 KGHSH and CDR2 LQKENI. Trimming left V 6 bases short and J 5 bases short, with 25 bases between. This CDR3 has 17 residues. Here the CDR3 DNA reads TGTGCCAGCTCCCCCAACCAGCAGGAACAGCCGGGGGAGACCCAGTACTTC. This codes for CASSPNQQEQPGETQYF.

V usage is TRBV2 and J usage is TRBJ1-5, with TRBD1 identical over 9 bases. There are 15 residues in the CDR3. With V trimmed by 2 bases and J by 2 bases, 1 base remained unmatched. The germline V gene encodes CDR1 SNHLY and CDR2 FYNNEI. This CDR3 reads CASSERQGGNQPQHF. The CDR3 DNA follows: TGTGCCAGCAGTGAACGACAGGGGGGCAATCAGCCCCAGCATTTT.

The CDR3 DNA follows: TGTGCCAGCAGTTTATTTTCGTATCGCGGGGGTGGCAATCAGCCCCAGCATTTT. This encodes CASSLFSYRGGGNQPQHF. The rearrangement uses TRBV28 and TRBJ1-5; D perhaps matches TRBD1 (5 bases). With 1 base removed from V and 2 bases from J, the gap between germline ends came to 18 bases. The germline V gene encodes CDR1 MDHEN and CDR2 SYDVKM. The CDR3 has 18 residues.

V is TRBV29-1 and J is TRBJ1-1; 10 nucleotides align to TRBD1. V dropped 4 bases and J dropped 5; count of bases not matched to a gene: 1. The CDR3 has 12 amino acids. Germline CDR1 SQVTM, CDR2 ANQGSEA. The DNA for the CDR3 is TGCAGCGTTGCGGGACAGGGGACTGAAGCTTTCTTT. Translating it yields CSVAGQGTEAFF.

V gene TRBV11-2 combines with J gene TRBJ2-7, with no clear D. The germline V and J ends were trimmed by 4 bases and 7 bases, with 8 bases remaining between them. The CDR3 spans 11 residues. Germline CDR1 reads SGHAT; CDR2 reads FQNNGV. The CDR3 bases are TGTGCCAGCAGCTGGGCAAGGGAGCAGTACTTC. Translating gives CASSWAREQYF.

This chain connects TRBV7-3 to TRBJ2-1; D may be TRBD2 (6 bases). Trimming shortened V by 8 bases and J by 5 bases, and 16 bases separated the two germline ends. The CDR3 is 14 residues long. The germline gives CDR1 SGHTA, CDR2 FQGTGA. CDR3 amino acids: CASARQREDNEQFF. The CDR3 DNA sequence: TGTGCCAGCGCCAGGCAAAGGGAGGACAATGAGCAGTTCTTC.

The chain combines TRBV5-1 with TRBJ2-2; tentatively, D is TRBD1 (6 bases). Trimming removed 4 bases at V and 3 bases at J, with 10 bases between. The length of the CDR3 is 14 residues. Germline CDR1 SGHRS, CDR2 YFSETQ. The CDR3 loop reads CASSPSGDTGELFF. DNA of the CDR3: TGCGCCAGCAGCCCCTCAGGGGACACCGGGGAGCTGTTTTTT. The full variable domain, its missing parts supplied by reference TRBV5-1 and TRBJ2-2, is KAGVTQTPRYLIKTRGQQVTLSCSPISGHRSVSWYQQTPGQGLQFLFEYFSETQRNKGNFPGRFSGRQFSNSRSEMNVSTLELGDSALYLCASSPSGDTGELFFGEGSRLTVL.

The rearrangement joins TRBV6-5 to TRBJ1-6, with D possibly matching TRBD1 (6 bases). The germline CDR1 and CDR2 sequences are MNHEY and SVGAGI. The CDR3 runs to 16 residues. Trimming pared 2 bases from V and 6 bases from J, leaving 14 bases between. The CDR3 DNA sequence: TGTGCCAGCAGTTACCGCTTGGACAGCCCTAATTCACCCCTCCACTTT. Translated: CASSYRLDSPNSPLHF.

This CDR3 is CASGIDRDRGGPGTGELFF. In DNA, the CDR3 is TGTGCCAGCGGAATAGACCGGGACAGGGGTGGTCCTGGGACCGGGGAGCTGTTTTTT. The V gene is TRBV5-6, the J gene TRBJ2-2, with 10 bases aligning to TRBD1. This CDR3 contains 19 residues. Trimming cost V 7 bases and J 5 bases; bases outside gene matches: 20. The germline V gene encodes CDR1 SGHDT and CDR2 YYEEEE.

This chain connects TRBV2 to TRBJ2-3; a weak D match, TRBD1 (5 bases). The CDR3 sequence is 16 residues long. Between the trimmed V and J ends, which lost 7 bases and 2 bases, there was a span of 19 bases. Germline CDR1 and CDR2: SNHLY and FYNNEI. The CDR3 DNA is TGTGCCAGCATTAAGTCAAGGGGCCTCTCCACAGATACGCAGTATTTT. It yields the protein CASIKSRGLSTDTQYF.

The J gene is TRBJ2-3, the V gene TRBV29-1; possible D gene TRBD2, 6 bases. This CDR3 has 15 residues. Germline-derived CDR1 and CDR2 are SQVTM and ANQGSEA. V lost 7 bases, J lost 1 base, and 18 bases lay in between. Here the CDR3 reads CSARGTWGGTDTQYF. The CDR3 coding sequence is TGCAGCGCGCGTGGGACTTGGGGTGGCACAGATACGCAGTATTTT.

The chain joins TRBV30 to TRBJ1-4, with D maybe TRBD1 (5 bases). The CDR3 consists of 11 residues. Germline V gives CDR1 GTSNPN, CDR2 SVGIG (reference sequence). V was clipped by 5 bases and J by 13 bases, with 14 bases between them. CDR3 DNA sequence: TGTGCCTGGGGAGGCGGGGGGAGACTGTTTTTT. Translated: CAWGGGGRLFF.

V is TRBV5-1 and J is TRBJ2-7; 7 bases are a match to TRBD1. The CDR3 is 15 amino acids. From germline, CDR1 is SGHRS and CDR2 YFSETQ. V dropped 0 bases and J dropped 0; count of bases not matched to a gene: 3. The DNA for the CDR3 is TGCGCCAGCAGCTTGGGTACAGGGGACTCCTACGAGCAGTACTTC. Translation: CASSLGTGDSYEQYF.

V usage is TRBV30 and J usage is TRBJ1-1; tentative D call: TRBD1 (5 bases). Germline CDR1 GTSNPN, CDR2 SVGIG (reference sequence). The CDR3 totals 14 residues. V gave up 1 base and J gave up 1 base, with 10 bases separating them. The CDR3 nucleotides are TGTGCCTGGAGTGGTGGACACGCGAACACTGAAGCTTTCTTT. Translated: CAWSGGHANTEAFF.

This sequence joins TRBV28 and TRBJ1-1; 8 positions match TRBD1. V dropped 8 bases and J dropped 11; count of bases not matched to a gene: 16. The germline V gene has CDR1 MDHEN and CDR2 SYDVKM. The CDR3 sequence is 14 residues long. In nucleotides, the CDR3 is TGTGCCAGCCAGCAGACGCCCCAGGACAGGGAGGCTTTCTTT. The encoded protein is CASQQTPQDREAFF. Based on the CDR3 plus reference TRBV28 and TRBJ1-1, the full variable domain is DVKVTQSSRYLVKRTGEKVFLECVQDMDHENMFWYRQDPGLGLRLIYFSYDVKMKEKGDIPEGYSVSREKKERFSLILESASTNQTSMYLCASQQTPQDREAFFGQGTRLTVV.

V and J are TRBV28 and TRBJ1-1; 8 nucleotides agree with TRBD1. The V gene end was trimmed by 2 bases and the J gene end by 1 base; junction bases not matched to a gene: 3. Germline V gene lookup returns CDR1 MDHEN and CDR2 SYDVKM. CDR3 length equals 15 residues. In DNA form, the CDR3 reads TGTGCCAGCAGTTTAGGGGGGACAGGGAACACTGAAGCTTTCTTT. The encoded protein is CASSLGGTGNTEAFF.

The chain has TRBV18 and TRBJ1-2; 10 nucleotides line up with TRBD1. The V segment lost 5 bases and the J segment 4 bases; nucleotides outside the gene matches: 4. This CDR3 region has 14 residues. Germline CDR1 is KGHSH and CDR2 is LQKENI. The DNA for the CDR3 is TGTGCCAGCTCAAGGGACAGGGGAACCTATGGCTACACCTTC. Amino acid sequence: CASSRDRGTYGYTF.

The rearrangement uses TRBV2 and TRBJ1-2; 7 positions match TRBD1. The germline V gene has CDR1 SNHLY and CDR2 FYNNEI. CDR3 length: 12 residues. V shed 6 bases and J 3 bases; nucleotides not matched to a gene: 1. The CDR3 region has the DNA TGTGCCAGCAGCGGGACAGACTATGGCTACACCTTC. This codes for CASSGTDYGYTF.

V is TRBV5-6 and J is TRBJ2-1; 10 nucleotides match TRBD2. The ends lost 0 bases at V and 5 bases at J; junction bases unmatched: 5. The CDR3 has 16 amino acids. Germline V gene lookup returns CDR1 SGHDT and CDR2 YYEEEE. The CDR3 region is CASSLALAGADNEQFF. CDR3 nucleotides: TGTGCCAGCAGCTTGGCTCTAGCGGGAGCTGACAATGAGCAGTTCTTC. The full variable domain, its missing parts supplied by reference TRBV5-6 and TRBJ2-1, is DAGVTQSPTHLIKTRGQQVTLRCSPKSGHDTVSWYQQALGQGPQFIFQYYEEEERQRGNFPDRFSGHQFPNYSSELNVNALLLGDSALYLCASSLALAGADNEQFFGPGTRLTVL.

This chain joins TRBV19 and TRBJ1-4; D uncertain. This CDR3 is 15 amino acids long. Trimming left V 4 bases short and J 0 bases short, with 9 bases between. Per germline, CDR1 LNHDA and CDR2 SQIVND (reference sequence). Here the CDR3 DNA reads TGTGCCAGTAGTACTCCCGGGACAACTAATGAAAAACTGTTTTTT. It specifies CASSTPGTTNEKLFF.

V gene TRBV5-1 combines with J gene TRBJ1-2, with 11 bases lining up with TRBD1. The trim removed 4 bases at V and 5 bases at J, leaving 7 bases unmatched. CDR3 size: 15 residues. CDR1 is SGHRS and CDR2 is YFSETQ in the germline V gene. CDR3 amino acids: CASSQGQGERYGYTF. The CDR3 DNA is TGCGCCAGCAGCCAGGGACAGGGGGAAAGGTATGGCTACACCTTC.

The chain uses TRBV19 and TRBJ1-5; 12 bases line up with TRBD1. This CDR3 comprises 17 residues. Trimming took 1 base from V and 2 from J; bases not matched to a gene: 3. Germline V gene data show CDR1 as LNHDA and CDR2 as SQIVND (reference sequence). The CDR3 DNA reads as TGTGCCAGTAGTATAGTGGGGACAGGGGGCGGCAATCAGCCCCAGCATTTT. Translating gives CASSIVGTGGGNQPQHF.